The 27 T cell receptor beta chains presented below share a single source sample, sequenced in a study of cytomegalovirus exposure and HLA in healthy donors. In the PCR, 60 Vbeta and 13 Jbeta primers were used. Measured with immunoSEQ multiplex PCR; TCRdb has only the in-frame clones, and not every one. The table has roughly 100,000 clones, approximately 71% seen once. Sequencing input: PBMCs. The receptors stem from a male donor in good health and CMV-seropositive.

V usage is TRBV6-1 and J usage is TRBJ1-2; 11 bases are a match to TRBD1. With V trimmed by 4 bases and J by 4 bases, 5 bases remained unmatched. The CDR3 runs to 15 residues. Per the germline V gene, CDR1 is MNHNS and CDR2 is SASEGT. The CDR3 DNA follows: TGTGCCAGCAGTGCCGGACAGGGGGCGTCCTATGGCTACACCTTC. Protein sequence: CASSAGQGASYGYTF.

This clone was seen only once. V gene TRBV18 combines with J gene TRBJ2-1, with 9 bases matching TRBD2. The trim removed 1 base at V and 5 bases at J, leaving 3 bases unmatched. This CDR3 has 15 residues. CDR1 is KGHSH, CDR2 LQKENI, per germline. Here the CDR3 reads CASSPLAGENNEQFF. The DNA of the CDR3 is TGTGCCAGCTCACCACTAGCGGGAGAAAACAATGAGCAGTTCTTC.

J is TRBJ1-5 and V is TRBV7-3; 8 bases are a match to TRBD1. Germline CDR1 SGHTA, CDR2 FQGTGA. The V segment lost 5 bases and the J segment 7 bases; nucleotides outside the gene matches: 4. The CDR3 length is 13 residues. CDR3 loop: CASSATGGQPQHF. The DNA for the CDR3 is TGTGCCAGCAGCGCTACAGGGGGACAGCCCCAGCATTTT.

The rearrangement links TRBV6-5 to TRBJ2-7; D remains unclear. The length of the CDR3 is 11 residues. CDR1 and CDR2 (germline): MNHEY, SVGAGI. V dropped 4 bases and J dropped 5 bases, with 6 bases sitting between them. The CDR3: CASSFLDEQYF. The DNA of the CDR3 is TGTGCCAGCAGTTTTCTTGACGAGCAGTACTTC.

This chain links TRBV9 with TRBJ1-1, with TRBD1 identical over 8 bases. The germline gives CDR1 SGDLS, CDR2 YYNGEE. CDR3 length: 15 amino acids. J lost 8 bases, V lost 0 bases, and 9 bases had no gene match. The CDR3 nucleotides are TGTGCCAGCAGCGTAGGGCAGGGGGCAAGGGGGGAAGCTTTCTTT. Its protein product is CASSVGQGARGEAFF.

V and J are TRBV19 and TRBJ2-5; tentatively, D is TRBD2 (5 bases). There are 13 residues in the CDR3. The ends were cut back, 4 bases at V and 4 bases at J, with 10 bases in the middle. CDR1 and CDR2 (germline): LNHDA, SQIVND (reference sequence). The CDR3, as DNA: TGTGCCAGTAGTAGGGCAAGCGGAGAGACCCAGTACTTC. It codes for CASSRASGETQYF.

This clone was detected a few times. CDR3 amino acids: CASSLEGKGRQPQHF. CDR3 DNA: TGTGCCAGCAGCTTAGAGGGGAAGGGGAGGCAGCCCCAGCATTTT. The chain employs TRBV7-2 and TRBJ1-5, with a possible D match to TRBD1 (5 bases). V dropped 1 base and J dropped 7 bases, with 14 bases sitting between them. Germline loops: CDR1 SGHTA, CDR2 FQGNSA. This CDR3 spans 15 amino acids.

CDR3 nucleotides: TGCGCCAGCAAAAGGACCCCCGGGACTAGCGGGAAATCTTCTAGCACAGATACGCAGTATTTT. Amino acid sequence: CASKRTPGTSGKSSSTDTQYF. V and J are TRBV10-2 and TRBJ2-3; TRBD2 agrees at 13 bases. J lost 0 bases, V lost 7 bases, and 19 bases had no gene match. This CDR3 spans 21 amino acids. The V gene's germline CDR1 is WSHSY and CDR2 SAAADI.

Notes on this clone: One end of the junction does not line up with germline, which may come from a read error. The chain couples TRBV5-3 to TRBJ1-1; the match to TRBD1 covers 8 bases. TRBV5-3 is reported as an ORF; its role is uncertain. CDR3 length: 14 amino acids. The CDR3 nucleotides read TGCGCCAGCAGCCAACGGACAGGGAGAGGGGAAGCTTTCTTT. Its translation is CASSQRTGRGEAFF.

The chain combines TRBV2 with TRBJ2-2, with 10 bases that match TRBD2. CDR1 is SNHLY, CDR2 FYNNEI, per germline. This CDR3 region has 15 residues. V trimming: 7 bases; J trimming: 3 bases; junction bases outside the gene matches: 5. The DNA of the CDR3 is TGTGCCAGCAAGTGGCTAGCGGGAGACACCGGGGAGCTGTTTTTT. Amino acids: CASKWLAGDTGELFF.

The rearrangement uses TRBV28 and TRBJ1-6; D is ambiguous. V lost 6 bases to trimming and J lost 6 bases, with 9 bases between them. This CDR3 has 13 amino acids. Germline loops: CDR1 MDHEN, CDR2 SYDVKM. The CDR3 bases are TGTGCCAGCAGACCTTCGAGTAATTCACCCCTCCACTTT. Translated, it gives CASRPSSNSPLHF.

This clone has more than one count but fewer than ten. The chain joins TRBV19 to TRBJ2-7; 9 bases are a match to TRBD2. V was clipped by 5 bases and J by 6 bases; unmatched bases: 11. The CDR3 covers 15 residues. Germline lookup yields CDR1 LNHDA and CDR2 SQIVND (reference sequence). The CDR3, as DNA: TGTGCCAGTAGTGGGAGTAGAGCGGGAGGTGGCGAGCAGTACTTC. Its translation is CASSGSRAGGGEQYF.

This clone occurred once. This chain joins TRBV29-1 and TRBJ1-4; no clear D gene. The ends were cut back, 6 bases at V and 8 bases at J, with 19 bases in the middle. The CDR3 sequence is 14 residues long. Germline CDR1 SQVTM, CDR2 ANQGSEA. The CDR3 reads CSVGVGTRGEKLFF. CDR3 bases: TGCAGCGTGGGAGTTGGTACAAGAGGGGAAAAACTGTTTTTT.

The V and J genes are TRBV11-3 and TRBJ2-7; no clear D gene. The CDR3 totals 15 residues. Deletions cut 2 bases from V and 0 bases from J, with 11 bases between. CDR1 SGHNT and CDR2 YENEEA come from the germline V gene. For the CDR3, the DNA is TGTGCCAGCAGCTTATCTAACTCCGTCTCCTACGAGCAGTACTTC. This translates into CASSLSNSVSYEQYF.

In this sample, this clone turned up a few times. The chain employs TRBV7-3 and TRBJ2-7; D might be TRBD1 (5 bases). Deletions cut 6 bases from V and 1 base from J, with 10 bases between. The CDR3 runs 13 residues. Per the germline V gene, CDR1 is SGHTA and CDR2 is FQGTGA. This CDR3 is CASSRGRSYEQYF. CDR3 nucleotides: TGTGCCAGCAGTAGGGGAAGATCCTACGAGCAGTACTTC. Using reference TRBV7-3 and TRBJ2-7 for the parts outside the CDR3, the full variable domain is GAGVSQTPSNKVTEKGKYVELRCDPISGHTALYWYRQSLGQGPEFLIYFQGTGAADDSGLPNDRFFAVRPEGSVSTLKIQRTERGDSAVYLCASSRGRSYEQYFGPGTRLTVT.

CDR3 loop: CASGLVGGGTGASEQFF. The CDR3 nucleotides read TGTGCTAGTGGTTTGGTGGGGGGTGGGACAGGGGCCTCTGAGCAGTTCTTC. The rearrangement uses TRBV12-5 and TRBJ2-1; TRBD1 matches 10 bases. V was clipped by 0 bases and J by 9 bases; unmatched bases: 11. CDR3 size: 17 residues. The germline CDR1 and CDR2 sequences are LGHNT and FRNRAP.

The chain recombines TRBV28 with TRBJ2-4, with 11 bases aligning to TRBD2. The germline CDR1 and CDR2 sequences are MDHEN and SYDVKM. The CDR3 has 15 residues. With V trimmed by 5 bases and J by 9 bases, 9 bases remained unmatched. The CDR3 coding sequence is TGTGCCAGCAGTGTCCTAGCGGGAGGAGAGGGCATTCAGTACTTC. Residues: CASSVLAGGEGIQYF.

V gene TRBV2 combines with J gene TRBJ2-1, with 9 nucleotides matching TRBD2. The CDR3 totals 16 residues. V was clipped by 7 bases and J by 2 bases; unmatched bases: 9. In germline, CDR1 is SNHLY, CDR2 FYNNEI. The CDR3 DNA is TGTGCCAGCACCTCTGGTAGCGGGAGCCCCTACAATGAGCAGTTCTTC. Its protein product is CASTSGSGSPYNEQFF.

This chain joins TRBV6-1 and TRBJ1-5, with no clear D. The germline CDR1 and CDR2 sequences are MNHNS and SASEGT. The CDR3 is made up of 16 amino acids. Trimming shortened V by 4 bases and J by 3 bases, and 16 bases separated the two germline ends. Written as DNA, the CDR3 is TGTGCCAGCAGTGCTTACCTCTCGGGAGCCAATCAGCCCCAGCATTTT. Protein: CASSAYLSGANQPQHF.

The chain couples TRBV5-1 to TRBJ2-2, with TRBD1 matching over 7 bases. V shed 4 bases and J 4 bases; nucleotides not matched to a gene: 7. The CDR3 covers 15 residues. The germline CDR1 and CDR2 sequences are SGHRS and YFSETQ. Written as DNA, the CDR3 is TGCGCCAGCAGCCTGCAGGGGGACGGCACCGGGGAGCTGTTTTTT. Protein sequence: CASSLQGDGTGELFF.

The V gene is TRBV5-5, the J gene TRBJ2-5; perhaps TRBD2 as D (6 bases). CDR1 SGHKS and CDR2 YYEKEE come from the germline V gene (reference sequence). The CDR3 has 14 amino acids. Trimming left V 0 bases short and J 9 bases short, with 15 bases between. The CDR3 nucleotides read TGTGCCAGCAGCTTGGGACAGCTTCGGGGGTCCCAGTACTTC. It translates to CASSLGQLRGSQYF.

This clone was seen once. The J gene is TRBJ2-4, the V gene TRBV19, with D maybe TRBD2 (5 bases). From germline, CDR1 is LNHDA and CDR2 SQIVND (reference sequence). The CDR3 consists of 14 residues. Trimming took off 3 bases at V and 5 bases at J, with 11 bases between the two ends. The CDR3 sequence is CASSIPGMENIQYF. CDR3 sequence (DNA): TGTGCCAGTAGTATCCCCGGGATGGAAAACATTCAGTACTTC.

The rearrangement joins TRBV6-6 to TRBJ1-5; TRBD1 agrees at 8 bases. The V and J ends lost 6 bases and 7 bases, in that order; junction bases with no gene match: 8. CDR1 MNHNY and CDR2 SVGAGI come from the germline V gene (reference sequence). This CDR3 has 14 residues. CDR3: CASSTGQGQQPQHF. The CDR3 nucleotides are TGTGCCAGCAGCACTGGACAGGGTCAACAGCCCCAGCATTTT.

The chain recombines TRBV7-9 with TRBJ2-5; 9 bases line up with TRBD2. V lost 5 bases to trimming and J lost 4 bases; unmatched junction nucleotides: 14. Germline CDR1 and CDR2: SEHNR and FQNEAQ (reference sequence). This CDR3 is 17 amino acids long. CDR3 protein: CASSPRTSGYDGETQYF. CDR3 nucleotides: TGTGCCAGCAGCCCCCGAACTAGCGGGTACGACGGAGAGACCCAGTACTTC.

The chain combines TRBV7-3 with TRBJ2-2; 10 bases agree with TRBD2. V shed 5 bases, J shed 6 bases, and the junction held 18 bases outside the gene matches. The V gene's germline CDR1 is SGHTA and CDR2 FQGTGA. The CDR3 is 19 residues long. The CDR3 sequence: CASSKRRLAGEGGAGELFF. In DNA form, the CDR3 reads TGTGCCAGCAGCAAACGGCGGCTAGCGGGAGAGGGTGGGGCCGGGGAGCTGTTTTTT. Full variable domain (missing parts from reference TRBV7-3 and TRBJ2-2): GAGVSQTPSNKVTEKGKYVELRCDPISGHTALYWYRQSLGQGPEFLIYFQGTGAADDSGLPNDRFFAVRPEGSVSTLKIQRTERGDSAVYLCASSKRRLAGEGGAGELFFGEGSRLTVL.

CDR3 protein: CASSQQPSGSSEQFF. The CDR3 DNA follows: TGTGCCAGCAGCCAACAGCCTAGCGGGAGTAGTGAGCAGTTCTTC. V gene TRBV4-2 combines with J gene TRBJ2-1; 10 bases align to TRBD2. Trimming at V came to 2 bases and at J to 9 bases, leaving 7 bases not matched to a gene. This CDR3 contains 15 residues. Germline CDR1 LGHNA, CDR2 YNFKEQ.

This chain connects TRBV10-3 to TRBJ1-2; 9 nucleotides agree with TRBD1. V shed 2 bases, J shed 4 bases, and the junction held 2 bases outside the gene matches. The CDR3 covers 14 residues. The germline V gene has CDR1 ENHRY and CDR2 SYGVKD. The CDR3 nucleotides are TGTGCCATCAGTGAGGGGACAGGGAGCTATGGCTACACCTTC. Protein sequence: CAISEGTGSYGYTF.